Listed below are T cell receptor beta chains from one sample, sequenced in a study of PD-1 blockade in classical Hodgkin lymphoma. Here immunoSEQ multiplex PCR was the method, and the copy in TCRdb shows in-frame clones only, minus some. Of around 19,000 clones listed, about nine tenths were seen once; the top ten hold over 10%. This sample comprised peripheral blood mononuclear cells (PBMCs), obtained before the second cycle of nivolumab. The receptor set was obtained from a human donor with classical Hodgkin lymphoma. Each CDR3 is given with its conserved first and last residue. Each record gives: D gene, V gene, clone size, J gene, CDR3 DNA, CDR3 protein. The D gene is left open where the match is weak. Clone sizes are given selectively: once, few, many, or a class where the clone is expanded.

>-|TRBV25-1|-|TRBJ2-2
TGTGCCAGCAGTGGTGGCCAGAACACCGGGGAGCTGTTTTTT
CASSGGQNTGELFF
>TRBD2|TRBV4-2|-|TRBJ2-7
TGTGCCAGCAGCCTACAAGCGGGGGGGCCCTACGAGCAGTACTTC
CASSLQAGGPYEQYF
>TRBD1|TRBV5-5|once|TRBJ1-5
TGTGCCAGCAGCTCGACAGGGGGCGTGGGTCAGCCCCAGCATTTT
CASSSTGGVGQPQHF
>-|TRBV6-5|-|TRBJ2-7
TGTGCCAGCAGGGAAGGGGGCTCCTACGAGCAGTACTTC
CASREGGSYEQYF
>-|TRBV5-1|-|TRBJ2-7
TGCGCCAGCAGAGGAGGGCCCGAAACCTACGAGCAGTACTTC
CASRGGPETYEQYF
>-|TRBV6-4|-|TRBJ2-2
TGTGCCACGGCTCCCGGGGGAGAGACCGGGGAGCTGTTTTTT
CATAPGGETGELFF
>-|TRBV5-6|-|TRBJ2-2
TGTGCCAGCAGCCCCAACACCGGGGAGCTGTTTTTT
CASSPNTGELFF
>-|TRBV9|once|TRBJ2-6
TGTGCCAGCGGGGGAGCCTCTGGGGCCAACGTCCTGACTTTC
CASGGASGANVLTF
>TRBD1|TRBV30|-|TRBJ1-5
TGTGCCTGGAGTGTGGGACAGGCGAGCAATCAGCCCCAGCATTTT
CAWSVGQASNQPQHF
>-|TRBV6-1|-|TRBJ2-2
TGTGCCAGCAGTGCGTTCGAGGGGCCCCCGAACACCGGGGAGCTGTTTTTT
CASSAFEGPPNTGELFF
>-|TRBV7-9|few|TRBJ2-7
TGTGCCAGCACTCGAGGCGGGTACGAGCAGTACTTC
CASTRGGYEQYF
>TRBD1|TRBV18|-|TRBJ2-7
TGTGCCAGCTCACCACCTGGGACAGCACAAACCTACGAGCAGTACTTC
CASSPPGTAQTYEQYF
>-|TRBV2|-|TRBJ1-2
TGTGCCAGCAGTGGAGACAAGATCTATGGCCACACCTTC
CASSGDKIYGHTF
>-|TRBV7-9|once|TRBJ1-4
TGTGCCAGCAGCTTAGCGTTGACAGCAACTAATGAAAAACTGTTTTTT
CASSLALTATNEKLFF
>-|TRBV7-8|-|TRBJ1-2
TGTGCCAGCAGCTTTGAGACAGGCGACGGCTACACCTTC
CASSFETGDGYTF
>-|TRBV5-4|-|TRBJ1-3
TGTGCCAGCAGCTTGGCGGGGGCCGGAAACACCATATATTTT
CASSLAGAGNTIYF
>TRBD1|TRBV6-5|-|TRBJ1-2
TGTGCCAGCTATGACAGGGGGAGAACTAACTATGGCTACACCTTC
CASYDRGRTNYGYTF
>TRBD2|TRBV7-3|-|TRBJ2-3
TGTGCCAGCAGCCGGGGGGCAGATACGCAGTATTTT
CASSRGADTQYF
>-|TRBV1|-|TRBJ2-5
TGCACCAGCAGCCAGGACCCCGTGGAGAGTGGAGAGACCCAGTACTTC
CTSSQDPVESGETQYF
>-|TRBV7-9|-|TRBJ2-3
TGTGCCAGCAGCTTACCGCCAGTGTGGGGGTCCACAGATACGCAGTATTTT
CASSLPPVWGSTDTQYF
>TRBD2|TRBV5-1|-|TRBJ2-6
TGCGCCAGCAGCAATAGCGGGGGGCACTCTGGGGCCAACGTCCTGACTTTC
CASSNSGGHSGANVLTF
>TRBD1|TRBV7-2|-|TRBJ1-1
TGTGCCAGCGGGACAGCGCCCCGGACTGAAGCTTTCTTT
CASGTAPRTEAFF
>TRBD1|TRBV6-1|once|TRBJ1-1
TGTGCCAGCAAGCTCCTGACAGGGGCTGGGACTGAAGCTTTCTTT
CASKLLTGAGTEAFF
>-|TRBV5-6|-|TRBJ2-2
TGTGCCAGCAGCTTATGGCTTTTAACCGGGGAGCTGTTTTTT
CASSLWLLTGELFF